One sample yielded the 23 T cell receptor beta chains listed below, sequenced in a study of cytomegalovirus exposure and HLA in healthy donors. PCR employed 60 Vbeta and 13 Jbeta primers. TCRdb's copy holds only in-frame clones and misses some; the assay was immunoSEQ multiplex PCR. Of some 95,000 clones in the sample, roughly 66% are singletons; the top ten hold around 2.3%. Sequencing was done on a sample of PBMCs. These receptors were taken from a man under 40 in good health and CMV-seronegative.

The CDR3 sequence: CASSITGWTSSYNSPLHF. CDR3 sequence (DNA): TGTGCCAGTAGTATCACAGGGTGGACGAGCTCCTATAATTCACCCCTCCACTTT. The chain recombines TRBV19 with TRBJ1-6; D possibly corresponds to TRBD1 (6 bases). V lost 3 bases and J lost 0, with 15 bases in between. The CDR3 is 18 amino acids. CDR1 is LNHDA, CDR2 SQIVND, per germline (reference sequence).

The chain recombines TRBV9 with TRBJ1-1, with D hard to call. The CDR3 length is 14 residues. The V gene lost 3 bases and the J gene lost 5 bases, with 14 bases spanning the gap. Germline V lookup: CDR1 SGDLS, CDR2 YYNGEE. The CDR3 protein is CASSAHQSGTEAFF. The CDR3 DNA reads TGTGCCAGCAGCGCCCACCAATCGGGGACTGAAGCTTTCTTT.

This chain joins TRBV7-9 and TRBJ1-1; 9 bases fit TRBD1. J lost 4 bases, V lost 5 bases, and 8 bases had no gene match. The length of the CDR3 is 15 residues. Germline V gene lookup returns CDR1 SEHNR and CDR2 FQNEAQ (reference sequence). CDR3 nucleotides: TGTGCCAGCAGCCTAGAACAGGGGGCAATCACTGAAGCTTTCTTT. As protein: CASSLEQGAITEAFF.

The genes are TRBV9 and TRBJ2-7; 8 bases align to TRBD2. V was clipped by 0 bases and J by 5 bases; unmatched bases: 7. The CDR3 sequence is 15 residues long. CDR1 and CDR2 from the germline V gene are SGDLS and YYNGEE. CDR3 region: CASSVEETSAHEQYF. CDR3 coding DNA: TGTGCCAGCAGCGTAGAGGAGACTAGCGCGCACGAGCAGTACTTC.

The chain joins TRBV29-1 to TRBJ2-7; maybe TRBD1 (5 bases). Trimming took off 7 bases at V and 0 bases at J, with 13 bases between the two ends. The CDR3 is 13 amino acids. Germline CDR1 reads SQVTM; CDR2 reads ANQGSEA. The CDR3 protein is CSAADKYSYEQYF. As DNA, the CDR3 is TGCAGCGCGGCGGACAAATACTCCTACGAGCAGTACTTC.

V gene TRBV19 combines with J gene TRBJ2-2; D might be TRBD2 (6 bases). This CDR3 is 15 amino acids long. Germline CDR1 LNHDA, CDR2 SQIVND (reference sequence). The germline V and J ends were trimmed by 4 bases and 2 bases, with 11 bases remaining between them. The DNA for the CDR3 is TGTGCCAGTAGTACCACCGGACTAAACACCGGGGAGCTGTTTTTT. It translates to CASSTTGLNTGELFF.

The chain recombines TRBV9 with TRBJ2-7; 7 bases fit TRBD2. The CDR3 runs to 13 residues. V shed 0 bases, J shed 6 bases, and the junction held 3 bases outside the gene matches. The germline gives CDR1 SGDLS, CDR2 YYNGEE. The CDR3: CASSVATGGEQYF. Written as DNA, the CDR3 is TGTGCCAGCAGCGTAGCTACGGGGGGCGAGCAGTACTTC.

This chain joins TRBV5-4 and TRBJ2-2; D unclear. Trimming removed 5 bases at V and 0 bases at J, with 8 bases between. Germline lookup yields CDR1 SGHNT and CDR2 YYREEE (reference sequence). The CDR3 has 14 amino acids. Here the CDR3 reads CASRFTSNTGELFF. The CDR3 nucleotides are TGTGCCAGCAGATTTACTTCGAACACCGGGGAGCTGTTTTTT.

The CDR3, as DNA: TGTGCCAGCAGTGAACAGATCCACACTGAAGCTTTCTTT. Translation: CASSEQIHTEAFF. The V call is TRBV6-5, the J call TRBJ1-1; D gene unclear. The CDR3 is made up of 13 amino acids. Germline CDR1 is MNHEY and CDR2 is SVGAGI. Trimming pared 5 bases from V and 3 bases from J, leaving 10 bases between.

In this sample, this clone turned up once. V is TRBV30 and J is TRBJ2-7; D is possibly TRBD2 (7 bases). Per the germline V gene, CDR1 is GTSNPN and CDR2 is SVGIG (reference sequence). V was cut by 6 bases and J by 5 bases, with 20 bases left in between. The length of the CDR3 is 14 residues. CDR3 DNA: TGTGCCTGCCCACGGGGGGCCTGGTTGAACGAGCAGTACTTC. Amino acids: CACPRGAWLNEQYF.

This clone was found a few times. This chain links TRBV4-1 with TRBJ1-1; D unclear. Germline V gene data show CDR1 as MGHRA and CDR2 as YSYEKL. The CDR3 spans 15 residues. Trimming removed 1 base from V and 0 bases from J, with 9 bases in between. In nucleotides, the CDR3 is TGCGCCAGCAGCCAAGGCGACACCATGAACACTGAAGCTTTCTTT. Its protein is CASSQGDTMNTEAFF.

DNA of the CDR3: TGTGCCAGCAGCGCTACTAGCGGGAGCCGGTACGAGCAGTACTTC. This gives the protein CASSATSGSRYEQYF. The chain couples TRBV9 to TRBJ2-7; 11 nucleotides agree with TRBD2. Germline lookup yields CDR1 SGDLS and CDR2 YYNGEE. With 3 bases clipped from V and 4 bases from J, the junction kept 6 bases outside the gene matches. CDR3 length equals 15 residues. Full variable domain (rest looked up from reference TRBV9 and TRBJ2-7): DSGVTQTPKHLITATGQRVTLRCSPRSGDLSVYWYQQSLDQGLQFLIQYYNGEERAKGNILERFSAQQFPDLHSELNLSSLELGDSALYFCASSATSGSRYEQYFGPGTRLTVT.

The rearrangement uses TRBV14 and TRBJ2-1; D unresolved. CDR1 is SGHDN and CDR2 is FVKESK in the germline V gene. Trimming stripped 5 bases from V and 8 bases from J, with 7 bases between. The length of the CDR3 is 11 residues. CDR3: CASSASDEQFF. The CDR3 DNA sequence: TGTGCCAGCAGCGCCTCAGATGAGCAGTTCTTC. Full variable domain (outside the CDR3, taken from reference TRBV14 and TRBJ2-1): EAGVTQFPSHSVIEKGQTVTLRCDPISGHDNLYWYRRVMGKEIKFLLHFVKESKQDESGMPNNRFLAERTGGTYSTLKVQPAELEDSGVYFCASSASDEQFFGPGTRLTVL.

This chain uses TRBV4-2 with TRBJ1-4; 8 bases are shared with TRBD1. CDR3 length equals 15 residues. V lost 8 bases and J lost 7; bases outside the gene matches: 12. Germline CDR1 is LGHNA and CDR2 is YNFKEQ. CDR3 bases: TGTGCCAGCGTCGACAGGGGCAGAGGAAGTGAAAAACTGTTTTTT. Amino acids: CASVDRGRGSEKLFF.

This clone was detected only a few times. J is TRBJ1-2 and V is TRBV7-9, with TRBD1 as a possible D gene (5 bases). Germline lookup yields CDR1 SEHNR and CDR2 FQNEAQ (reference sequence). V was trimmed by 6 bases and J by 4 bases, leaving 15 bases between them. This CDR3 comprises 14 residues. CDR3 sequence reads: CASSLLGALYGYTF. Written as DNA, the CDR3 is TGTGCCAGCAGTCTGCTAGGGGCCCTCTATGGCTACACCTTC.

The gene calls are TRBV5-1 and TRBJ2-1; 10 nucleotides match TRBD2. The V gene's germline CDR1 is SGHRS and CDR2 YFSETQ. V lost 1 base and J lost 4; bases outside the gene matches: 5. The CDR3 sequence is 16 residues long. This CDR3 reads CASSLLAGVGYNEQFF. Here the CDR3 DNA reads TGCGCCAGCAGCTTGCTAGCGGGAGTCGGGTACAATGAGCAGTTCTTC.

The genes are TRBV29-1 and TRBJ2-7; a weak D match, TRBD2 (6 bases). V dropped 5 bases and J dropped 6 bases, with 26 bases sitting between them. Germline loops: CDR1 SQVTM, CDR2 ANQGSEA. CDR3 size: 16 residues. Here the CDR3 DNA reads TGCAGCGTTCATGGTGGTATCGGGAGTTCTTTAGGCGAGCAGTACTTC. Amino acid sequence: CSVHGGIGSSLGEQYF.

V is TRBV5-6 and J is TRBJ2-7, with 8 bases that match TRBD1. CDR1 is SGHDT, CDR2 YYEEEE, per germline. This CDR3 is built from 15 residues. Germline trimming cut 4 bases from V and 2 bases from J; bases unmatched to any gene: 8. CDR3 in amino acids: CASSVGQGSTYEQYF. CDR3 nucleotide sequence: TGTGCCAGCAGCGTCGGACAGGGCTCAACCTACGAGCAGTACTTC.

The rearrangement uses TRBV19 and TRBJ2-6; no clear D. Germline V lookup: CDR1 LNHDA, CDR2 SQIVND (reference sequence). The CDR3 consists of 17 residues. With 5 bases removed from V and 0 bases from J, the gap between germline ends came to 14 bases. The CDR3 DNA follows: TGTGCCAGTAGTTCGACCGGGTTCCCCTCTGGGGCCAACGTCCTGACTTTC. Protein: CASSSTGFPSGANVLTF.

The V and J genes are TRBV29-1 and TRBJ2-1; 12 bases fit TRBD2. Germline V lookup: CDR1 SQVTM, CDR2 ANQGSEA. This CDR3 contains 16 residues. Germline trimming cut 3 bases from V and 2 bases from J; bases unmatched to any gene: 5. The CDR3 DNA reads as TGCAGCGTTGATAGGTCTAGCGGGGGGGCCTACAATGAGCAGTTCTTC. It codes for CSVDRSSGGAYNEQFF.

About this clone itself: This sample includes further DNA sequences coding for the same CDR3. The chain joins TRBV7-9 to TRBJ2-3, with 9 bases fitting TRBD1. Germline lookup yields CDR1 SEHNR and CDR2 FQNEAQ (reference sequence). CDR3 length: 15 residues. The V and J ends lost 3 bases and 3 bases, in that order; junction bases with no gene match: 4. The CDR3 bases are TGTGCCAGCAGCTTCCCCGGACAGGGGACAGATACGCAGTATTTT. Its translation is CASSFPGQGTDTQYF.

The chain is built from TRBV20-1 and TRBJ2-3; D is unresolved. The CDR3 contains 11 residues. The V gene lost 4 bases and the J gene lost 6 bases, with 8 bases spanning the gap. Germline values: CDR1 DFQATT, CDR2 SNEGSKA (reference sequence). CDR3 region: CSAISLDTQYF. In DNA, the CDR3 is TGCAGTGCTATCTCCCTGGATACGCAGTATTTT.

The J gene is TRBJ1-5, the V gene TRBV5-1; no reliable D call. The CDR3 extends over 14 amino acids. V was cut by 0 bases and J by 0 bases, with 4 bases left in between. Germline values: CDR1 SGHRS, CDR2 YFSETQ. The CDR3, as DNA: TGCGCCAGCAGCTTGGACAGTAGCAATCAGCCCCAGCATTTT. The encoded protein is CASSLDSSNQPQHF.